The clone carrying this T cell receptor beta chain was counted once. Its antigen remains unidentified. The CDR3 contains 12 residues. V lost 5 bases and J 8 bases, leaving 10 bases between the germline ends. Germline V gives CDR1 SGHAT, CDR2 FQDESV (reference sequence). These data belong to a study of CD8+ T cells in alopecia areata. Study-level background: Treatment comprised oral tofacitinib, 5 to 10 mg twice daily, in treated patients. General study results and limits: A single nonresponder leaves the baseline CD8+ expansion link to response uncertain. Higher clonality and more expanded CD8+ clones appeared in lesional than normal scalp.

Extracted RNA was reverse transcribed, and the resulting cDNA served as sequencing template. Sequenced by immunoSEQ multiplex PCR; TCRdb stores in-frame clones only, minus some. The data contain about 200,000 clones, approximately 57% of them singletons. The treatment here: oral pan-JAK inhibitor, 5-10 mg twice daily. Alopecia areata patients provided lesional scalp punch biopsies and peripheral blood. This sample comprised CD4+ T cells sorted from blood, obtained at week 4, from a patient treated with tofacitinib. The sequence was collected from a human donor with alopecia areata. The genes are TRBV11-1 and TRBJ2-4, with D possibly being TRBD1 or TRBD2 (5 bases each). The CDR3 region has the DNA TGTGCCAGCAGCCCGCTGGGGGACATTCAGTACTTC. Its translation is CASSPLGDIQYF.